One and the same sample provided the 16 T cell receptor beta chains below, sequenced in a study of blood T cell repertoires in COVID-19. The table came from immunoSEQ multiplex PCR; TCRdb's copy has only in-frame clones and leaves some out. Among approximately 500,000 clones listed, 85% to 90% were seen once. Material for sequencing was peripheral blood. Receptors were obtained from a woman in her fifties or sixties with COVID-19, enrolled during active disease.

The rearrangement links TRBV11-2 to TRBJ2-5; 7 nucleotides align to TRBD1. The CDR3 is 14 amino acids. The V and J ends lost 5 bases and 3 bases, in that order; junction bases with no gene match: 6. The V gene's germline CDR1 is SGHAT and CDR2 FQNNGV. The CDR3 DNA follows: TGTGCCAGCAGCCGACCGACAGGGAAAGAGACCCAGTACTTC. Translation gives CASSRPTGKETQYF.

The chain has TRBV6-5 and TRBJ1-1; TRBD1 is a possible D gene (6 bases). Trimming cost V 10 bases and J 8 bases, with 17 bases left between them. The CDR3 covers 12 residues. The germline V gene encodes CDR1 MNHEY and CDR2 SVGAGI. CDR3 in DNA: TGTGCCACGCATAGACACGGGACAGAAGCTTTCTTT. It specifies CATHRHGTEAFF.

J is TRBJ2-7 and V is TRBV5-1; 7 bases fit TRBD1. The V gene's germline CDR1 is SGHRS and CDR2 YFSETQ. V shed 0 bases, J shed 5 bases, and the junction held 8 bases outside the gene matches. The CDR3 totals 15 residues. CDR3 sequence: CASSLVGTASDEQYF. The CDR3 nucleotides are TGCGCCAGCAGCTTGGTTGGGACAGCTTCGGACGAGCAGTACTTC.

The CDR3 DNA sequence: TGTGCCAGCAGCCAAAGTCGACTTACCTCTGGAAACACCATATATTTT. Translating gives CASSQSRLTSGNTIYF. The genes are TRBV7-9 and TRBJ1-3; D remains unclear. The CDR3 runs to 16 residues. The V end was cut by 5 bases, the J end by 0 bases, with 14 bases between. The germline V gene encodes CDR1 SEHNR and CDR2 FQNEAQ (reference sequence). The full variable domain, its missing parts supplied by reference TRBV7-9 and TRBJ1-3, is DTGVSQNPRHKITKRGQNVTFRCDPISEHNRLYWYRQTLGQGPEFLTYFQNEAQLEKSRLLSDRFSAERPKGSFSTLEIQRTEQGDSAMYLCASSQSRLTSGNTIYFGEGSWLTVV.

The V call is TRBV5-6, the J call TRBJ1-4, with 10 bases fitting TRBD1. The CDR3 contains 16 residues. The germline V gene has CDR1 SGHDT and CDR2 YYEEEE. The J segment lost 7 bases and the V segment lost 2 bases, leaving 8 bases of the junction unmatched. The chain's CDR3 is CASSFGTGEHFEKLFF. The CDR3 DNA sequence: TGTGCCAGCAGCTTCGGGACAGGGGAGCATTTTGAAAAACTGTTTTTT.

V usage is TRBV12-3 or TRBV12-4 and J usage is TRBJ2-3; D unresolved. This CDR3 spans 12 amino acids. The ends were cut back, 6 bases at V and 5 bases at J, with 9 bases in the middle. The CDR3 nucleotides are TGTGCCAGCAGCTCGCGAGGAGATACGCAGTATTTT. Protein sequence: CASSSRGDTQYF.

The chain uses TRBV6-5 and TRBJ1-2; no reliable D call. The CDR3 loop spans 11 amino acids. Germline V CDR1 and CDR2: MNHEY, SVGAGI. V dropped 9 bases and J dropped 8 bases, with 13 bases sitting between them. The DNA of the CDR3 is TGTGCCAGTGCGCATCTCGGGGGCTACACCTTC. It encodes CASAHLGGYTF.

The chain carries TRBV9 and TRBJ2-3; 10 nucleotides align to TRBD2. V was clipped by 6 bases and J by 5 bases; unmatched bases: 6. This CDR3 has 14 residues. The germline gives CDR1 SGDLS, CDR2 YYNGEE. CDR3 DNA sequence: TGTGCCAGCACCCCTAGCGGGGGCCTAGATACGCAGTATTTT. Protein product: CASTPSGGLDTQYF.

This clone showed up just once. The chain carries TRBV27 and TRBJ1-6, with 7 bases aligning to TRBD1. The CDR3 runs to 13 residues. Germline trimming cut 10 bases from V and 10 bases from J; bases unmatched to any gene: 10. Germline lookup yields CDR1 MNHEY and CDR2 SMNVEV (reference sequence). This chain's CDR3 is CATFSTGHSPLHF. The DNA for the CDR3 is TGTGCCACCTTCTCGACAGGGCACTCACCCCTCCACTTT.

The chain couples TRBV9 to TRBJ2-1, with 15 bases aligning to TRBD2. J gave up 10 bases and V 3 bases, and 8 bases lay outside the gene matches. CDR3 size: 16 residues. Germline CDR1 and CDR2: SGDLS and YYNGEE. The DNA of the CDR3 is TGTGCCAGCAGCGCCTGGACTAGCGGGGGGGCCAGGGAGCAGTTCTTC. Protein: CASSAWTSGGAREQFF.

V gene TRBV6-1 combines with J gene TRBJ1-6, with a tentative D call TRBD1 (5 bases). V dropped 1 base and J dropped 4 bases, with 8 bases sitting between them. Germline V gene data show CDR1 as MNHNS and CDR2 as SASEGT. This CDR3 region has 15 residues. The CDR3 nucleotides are TGTGCCAGCAGTGAAGGACAGAATTATAATTCACCCCTCCACTTT. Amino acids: CASSEGQNYNSPLHF.

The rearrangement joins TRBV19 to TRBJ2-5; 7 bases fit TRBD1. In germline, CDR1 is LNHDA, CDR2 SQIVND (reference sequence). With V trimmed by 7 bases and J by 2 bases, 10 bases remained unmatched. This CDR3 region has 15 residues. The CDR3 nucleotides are TGTGCCAGTAAAACAACAGGGGATTCACAAGAGACCCAGTACTTC. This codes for CASKTTGDSQETQYF.

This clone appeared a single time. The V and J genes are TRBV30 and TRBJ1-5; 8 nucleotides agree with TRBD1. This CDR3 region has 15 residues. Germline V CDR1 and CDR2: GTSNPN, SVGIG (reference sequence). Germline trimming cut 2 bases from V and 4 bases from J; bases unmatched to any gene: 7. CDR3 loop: CAWSPDRGGNQPQHF. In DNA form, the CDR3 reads TGTGCCTGGAGTCCAGACAGGGGCGGAAATCAGCCCCAGCATTTT. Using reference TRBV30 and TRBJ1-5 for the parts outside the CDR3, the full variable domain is SQTIHQWPATLVQPVGSPLSLECTVEGTSNPNLYWYRQAAGRGLQLLFYSVGIGQISSEVPQNLSASRPQDRQFILSSKKLLLSDSGFYLCAWSPDRGGNQPQHFGDGTRLSIL.

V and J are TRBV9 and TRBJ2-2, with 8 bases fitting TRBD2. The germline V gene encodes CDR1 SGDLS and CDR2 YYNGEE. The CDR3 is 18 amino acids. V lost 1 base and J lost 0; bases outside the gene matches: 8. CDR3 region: CASSVLRRGDTNTGELFF. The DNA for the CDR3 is TGTGCCAGCAGCGTATTGAGGCGGGGGGACACGAACACCGGGGAGCTGTTTTTT. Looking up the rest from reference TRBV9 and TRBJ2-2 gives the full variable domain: DSGVTQTPKHLITATGQRVTLRCSPRSGDLSVYWYQQSLDQGLQFLIQYYNGEERAKGNILERFSAQQFPDLHSELNLSSLELGDSALYFCASSVLRRGDTNTGELFFGEGSRLTVL.

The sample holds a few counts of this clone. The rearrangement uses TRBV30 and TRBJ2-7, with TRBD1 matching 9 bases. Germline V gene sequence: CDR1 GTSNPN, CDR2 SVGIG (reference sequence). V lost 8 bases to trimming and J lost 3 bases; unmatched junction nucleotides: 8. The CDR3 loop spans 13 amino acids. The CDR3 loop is CAGRDRVDYEQYF. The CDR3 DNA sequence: TGTGCCGGAAGGGACAGGGTGGACTACGAGCAGTACTTC.

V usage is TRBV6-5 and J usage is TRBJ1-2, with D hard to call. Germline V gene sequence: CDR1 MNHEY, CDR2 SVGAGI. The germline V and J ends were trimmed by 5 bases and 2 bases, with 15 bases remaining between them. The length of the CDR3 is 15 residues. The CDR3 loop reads CASSPGGSLNYGYTF. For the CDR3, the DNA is TGTGCCAGCAGTCCTGGCGGCTCCCTAAACTATGGCTACACCTTC.